The clone carrying this T cell receptor beta chain has a handful of counts. This CDR3 is built from 15 residues. Germline assignment: CDR1 SNHLY and CDR2 FYNNEI. V shed 6 bases, J shed 2 bases, and the junction held 5 bases outside the gene matches. Researchers amplified the TCR beta CDR3 regions from RNA transcripts. RT-PCR in the first round (using the HTBI primer set) targeted the TCR CDR3. TCRdb called the multiplex PCR reads again in MiXCR, with one record for every CDR3 protein. The sample consists of 350,000 to 400,000 distinct CDR3 sequences, about 15% of them appearing once. Diagnoses rested on clinical symptoms, serum thyroxine and TRAb, thyroid ultrasound and orbital computed tomography. The data were obtained in a study of T cells in Graves' hyperthyroidism and ophthalmopathy.

Source material: blood. This clonotype originated in a woman aged 25 to 45 with Graves' hyperthyroidism. The chain carries TRBV2 and TRBJ2-3; 10 positions agree with TRBD2. CDR3 in amino acids: CASRVAGGLTDTQYF. CDR3 nucleotides: TGTGCCAGCAGGGTAGCGGGAGGACTCACAGATACGCAGTATTTT.